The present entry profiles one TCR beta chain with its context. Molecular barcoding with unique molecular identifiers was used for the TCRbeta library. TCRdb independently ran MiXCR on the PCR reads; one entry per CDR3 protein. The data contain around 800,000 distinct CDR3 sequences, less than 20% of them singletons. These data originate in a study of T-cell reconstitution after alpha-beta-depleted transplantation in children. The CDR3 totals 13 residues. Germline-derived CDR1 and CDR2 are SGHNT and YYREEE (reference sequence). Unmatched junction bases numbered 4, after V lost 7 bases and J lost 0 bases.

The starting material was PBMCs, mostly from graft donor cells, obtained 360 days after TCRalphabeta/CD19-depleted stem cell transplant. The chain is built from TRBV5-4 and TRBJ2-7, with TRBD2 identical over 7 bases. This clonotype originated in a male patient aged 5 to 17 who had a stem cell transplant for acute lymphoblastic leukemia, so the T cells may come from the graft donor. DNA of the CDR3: TGTGCCAGCCGGACTAGTCTCTCCTACGAGCAGTACTTC. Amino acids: CASRTSLSYEQYF. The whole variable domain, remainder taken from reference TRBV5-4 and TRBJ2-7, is ETGVTQSPTHLIKTRGQQVTLRCSSQSGHNTVSWYQQALGQGPQFIFQYYREEENGRGNFPPRFSGLQFPNYSSELNVNALELDDSALYLCASRTSLSYEQYFGPGTRLTVT.